This TCR beta chain came from a study of T cell responses to AZD1222 COVID-19 vaccine. The repertoire was sequenced with immunoSEQ multiplex PCR; TCRdb's copy has only in-frame clones and lacks some. The sample lists 110,000 or so clones; approximately 92% were seen once. The CDR3 has 13 amino acids. Germline lookup yields CDR1 SGHAT and CDR2 FQNNGV. V was pared by 4 bases and J by 8 bases, with 5 bases of the junction left unmatched. The input for sequencing was peripheral blood, taken 28 days after the second AZD1222 dose. This sequence joins TRBV11-2 and TRBJ2-4; TRBD1 agrees at 7 bases. The TCR comes from an adult who received the AZD1222 COVID-19 vaccine. CDR3 DNA: TGTGCCAGCAGCTATAACAGGGGTCACATTCAGTACTTC. Protein product: CASSYNRGHIQYF.